This T cell receptor (beta chain) was documented in a study of regulatory T cells in long-lasting Graves disease. Findings and limits, study-wide: Analyses excluded thyroid tissue, covering peripheral blood alone. Persistent disease was associated with favored TRBV28 usage and with favored use of TRBJ1-2 and TRBJ2-5.

Building the TCR beta libraries relied on iRepertoire HTBI primers, and CDR3 regions underwent Arm-PCR. TCRdb reprocessed the multiplex PCR reads via MiXCR and lists one record per CDR3 protein. The sample holds roughly 400,000 distinct CDR3 sequences, 20% seen once. This clonotype has a count of ten or more. Its antigen is unidentified. The sample's time point: persistent/refractory GD, antithyroid drugs over 5 years with positive TRAb. Researchers made the TCR library from RNA that was extracted from PBMCs. Around 8.2 milliliters of peripheral blood were drawn into EDTA tubes. Germline CDR1 is LGHDT and CDR2 is YNNKEL (reference sequence). This CDR3 contains 15 residues. Unmatched junction bases numbered 6, after V lost 4 bases and J lost 4 bases.

The sequencing used peripheral blood mononuclear cells (PBMCs), collected when the disease was refractory, from a patient treated with antithyroid drugs. The sequence was obtained from a female donor with Graves disease. The genes are TRBV3-1 and TRBJ1-4; 7 bases are a match to TRBD1. CDR3 sequence reads: CASSRRQGLNEKLFF. As DNA, the CDR3 is TGTGCCAGCAGCCGCCGACAGGGCCTTAATGAAAAACTGTTTTTT. Together with reference TRBV3-1 and TRBJ1-4, the CDR3 gives the full variable domain: DTAVSQTPKYLVTQMGNDKSIKCEQNLGHDTMYWYKQDSKKFLKIMFSYNNKELIINETVPNRFSPKSPDKAHLNLHINSLELGDSAVYFCASSRRQGLNEKLFFGSGTQLSVL.